The entry below gives a single T cell receptor (beta chain) sequence along with its context. This specimen comes from a study of blood T cell repertoires in COVID-19. Some clones are missing from TCRdb's copy, which holds only in-frame ones; the method was immunoSEQ multiplex PCR. The table includes roughly 230,000 clones, around 84% detected once. With 3 bases removed from V and 3 bases from J, the gap between germline ends came to 5 bases. From germline, CDR1 is SGHAT and CDR2 FQNNGV. The CDR3 is 12 residues long. The sequenced sample consisted of PBMCs or T cells enriched from blood (not recorded which). The V call is TRBV11-2, the J call TRBJ1-1, with unresolved D. The sequence was obtained from a woman between 45 and 60 years old who had been exposed to COVID-19. The CDR3 region has the DNA TGTGCCAGCAGCTTTGCGGACACTGAAGCTTTCTTT. This codes for CASSFADTEAFF.